The clone carrying this TCR beta chain has a handful of counts. Its antigen is still unknown. CDR1 is MNHEY and CDR2 is SVGAGI in the germline V gene. CDR3 length: 14 residues. V was shortened by 4 bases and J by 7 bases, with 11 bases between the two germline ends. This entry belongs to a study of cytomegalovirus exposure and HLA in healthy donors. Study-wide results and caveats: Per published accounts, TCR beta sequences correctly predicted the HLA-A and HLA-B alleles of most subjects. Researchers left out some V segments, among them TRBV6-2 and TRBV6-3, as indistinguishable. Earlier findings revealed that most TCR beta V segments proved productive either about 87% or about 30% of the time.

Researchers ran the PCR with 60 Vbeta and 13 Jbeta primers. The table came from immunoSEQ multiplex PCR; TCRdb's copy has only in-frame clones and leaves some out. The sample holds fewer than 250,000 clones, roughly 80% seen once. The source material was PBMCs. The chain carries TRBV6-5 and TRBJ1-6; D possibly corresponds to TRBD1 (5 bases). The receptor was derived from a man aged 25 to 40 in good health and CMV-seronegative. DNA of the CDR3: TGTGCCAGCAGTTTTGCCTCAGGGAATTCACCCCTCCACTTT. Protein: CASSFASGNSPLHF.